One and the same sample provided the 5 T cell receptor beta chains below, sequenced in a study of T-cell reconstitution after alpha-beta-depleted transplantation in children. Unique molecular identifiers were used to barcode this TCRbeta library. TCRdb fed the PCR reads into MiXCR, producing one record per CDR3 protein. The sample includes nearly 400,000 distinct CDR3 sequences, roughly 20% of them seen just once. The sequencing used PBMCs from the stem cell graft donor, collected from the stem cell graft. The receptor set was obtained from a human donor who donated a stem cell graft to a child with acute myeloid leukemia.

This clonotype was seen repeatedly, ten times or more. The V gene is TRBV29-1, the J gene TRBJ1-1; no clear D gene. V was shortened by 3 bases and J by 6 bases, with 14 bases between the two germline ends. From germline, CDR1 is SQVTM and CDR2 ANQGSEA. The CDR3 contains 13 residues. CDR3 protein: CSVDPGRYSEAFF. DNA of the CDR3: TGCAGCGTTGACCCCGGACGTTATTCTGAAGCTTTCTTT.

This clonotype occurred many times. The chain recombines TRBV12-3 or TRBV12-4 with TRBJ1-5; no reliable D call. Trimming cost V 3 bases and J 2 bases, with 11 bases left between them. CDR3 length equals 15 residues. CDR3 nucleotide sequence: TGTGCCAGCAGTTTTGCCCTAGGCGGCAATCAGCCCCAGCATTTT. It codes for CASSFALGGNQPQHF.

The rearrangement uses TRBV4-1 and TRBJ2-6; 8 bases match TRBD1. This CDR3 spans 20 amino acids. CDR1 MGHRA and CDR2 YSYEKL come from the germline V gene. V lost 0 bases and J lost 1; bases outside the gene matches: 11. For the CDR3, the DNA is TGCGCCAGCAGCCAAGATTTGGGATACAGGGGGGCGTCTGGGGCCAACGTCCTGACTTTC. Its translation is CASSQDLGYRGASGANVLTF.

This clonotype was counted only a few times. The rearrangement uses TRBV7-2 and TRBJ2-3, with a weak D call TRBD2 (6 bases). The germline V gene encodes CDR1 SGHTA and CDR2 FQGNSA. V lost 4 bases and J 1 base, leaving 12 bases between the germline ends. The CDR3 totals 15 residues. This CDR3 reads CASSSVTGGTDTQYF. The CDR3 DNA sequence: TGTGCCAGCAGCTCCGTTACGGGAGGCACAGATACGCAGTATTTT.

This clonotype was recorded a few times. The chain uses TRBV12-3 or TRBV12-4 and TRBJ1-1; D is perhaps TRBD1 (6 bases). Trimming removed 2 bases from V and 1 base from J, with 11 bases in between. CDR3 length: 15 residues. Here the CDR3 DNA reads TGTGCCAGCAGTTTATACAGGGCCCAGAACACTGAAGCTTTCTTT. This sequence encodes CASSLYRAQNTEAFF.